This is a list of T cell receptor beta chains from one sample in a study of Ad26.COV2.S vaccination and SARS-CoV-2 variants. Method: immunoSEQ multiplex PCR; TCRdb's copy keeps in-frame clones and lacks some. Among roughly 400,000 clones listed, around 91% were seen once. The sequences come from peripheral blood, collected in a trial of Ad26.COV2.S vaccine versus placebo. Receptors originate from a person aged 18-65 years who received the Ad26.COV2.S COVID-19 vaccine or a placebo. Each CDR3 is given with its conserved first and last residue. The order of the fields is V gene, J gene, CDR3 length, clone size, D gene, CDR3 protein, CDR3 DNA. D genes are given only for firm matches. A clone size is listed for some rows: how often the clone was seen (once, few, many), or a class if it is expanded.

V gene: TRBV29-1
J gene: TRBJ2-3
CDR3 length: 13
clone size: -
D gene: TRBD1
CDR3 protein: CSVRDRVTDTQYF
CDR3 DNA: TGCAGCGTCCGGGACAGGGTTACAGATACGCAGTATTTT

V gene: TRBV28
J gene: TRBJ1-1
CDR3 length: 11
clone size: -
D gene: -
CDR3 protein: CATSIDTEAFF
CDR3 DNA: TGTGCCACCTCCATAGACACTGAAGCTTTCTTT

V gene: TRBV6-2/TRBV6-3
J gene: TRBJ1-4
CDR3 length: 14
clone size: few
D gene: TRBD1
CDR3 protein: CASSSGTDAEKLFF
CDR3 DNA: TGTGCCAGCAGTTCCGGGACAGACGCCGAAAAACTGTTTTTT

V gene: TRBV6-2/TRBV6-3
J gene: TRBJ2-3
CDR3 length: 16
clone size: -
D gene: -
CDR3 protein: CASSYSMDISTDTQYF
CDR3 DNA: TGTGCCAGCAGTTACTCGATGGACATCAGCACAGATACGCAGTATTTT

V gene: TRBV27
J gene: TRBJ2-3
CDR3 length: 16
clone size: -
D gene: TRBD2
CDR3 protein: CASSHRTSGQTDTQYF
CDR3 DNA: TGTGCCAGCAGTCACCGGACTAGCGGGCAGACAGATACGCAGTATTTT

V gene: TRBV9
J gene: TRBJ2-1
CDR3 length: 16
clone size: -
D gene: TRBD2
CDR3 protein: CASSPGLAGRHNEQFF
CDR3 DNA: TGTGCCAGCAGCCCGGGCCTAGCGGGACGTCACAATGAGCAGTTCTTC

V gene: TRBV30
J gene: TRBJ2-5
CDR3 length: 14
clone size: -
D gene: TRBD2
CDR3 protein: CAHLGEGRQETQYF
CDR3 DNA: TGTGCCCATTTGGGGGAGGGCCGTCAAGAGACCCAGTACTTC

V gene: TRBV3-1/TRBV3-2
J gene: TRBJ2-1
CDR3 length: 14
clone size: -
D gene: TRBD1
CDR3 protein: CASSREGQGNEQFF
CDR3 DNA: TGTGCCAGCAGCCGAGAGGGACAGGGTAATGAGCAGTTCTTC

V gene: TRBV2
J gene: TRBJ1-2
CDR3 length: 14
clone size: -
D gene: TRBD1
CDR3 protein: CASTLTPRDRGPTF
CDR3 DNA: TGTGCCAGCACCCTTACCCCCCGGGACAGGGGGCCAACCTTC

V gene: TRBV7-2
J gene: TRBJ1-1
CDR3 length: 14
clone size: -
D gene: -
CDR3 protein: CASSQRPWGTEAFF
CDR3 DNA: TGTGCCAGCAGCCAAAGGCCTTGGGGGACTGAAGCTTTCTTT

V gene: TRBV19
J gene: TRBJ1-6
CDR3 length: 14
clone size: -
D gene: TRBD1
CDR3 protein: CASTRTGKNSPLHF
CDR3 DNA: TGTGCCAGTACCCGGACAGGAAAGAATTCACCCCTCCACTTT

V gene: TRBV6-2/TRBV6-3
J gene: TRBJ2-3
CDR3 length: 20
clone size: -
D gene: TRBD2
CDR3 protein: CASSYVLGTSGSIGTDTQYF
CDR3 DNA: TGTGCCAGCAGTTACGTCCTAGGGACTAGCGGGAGTATCGGCACAGATACGCAGTATTTT

V gene: TRBV19
J gene: TRBJ2-5
CDR3 length: 14
clone size: -
D gene: TRBD1
CDR3 protein: CASSIPGQQETQYF
CDR3 DNA: TGTGCCAGTAGTATTCCGGGACAGCAAGAGACCCAGTACTTC

V gene: TRBV5-1
J gene: TRBJ1-1
CDR3 length: 15
clone size: -
D gene: -
CDR3 protein: CASSLVGRGNTEAFF
CDR3 DNA: TGCGCCAGCAGCTTGGTCGGCAGAGGGAACACTGAAGCTTTCTTT

V gene: TRBV6-2/TRBV6-3
J gene: TRBJ1-6
CDR3 length: 14
clone size: -
D gene: TRBD1
CDR3 protein: CASSYSGGGSPLHF
CDR3 DNA: TGTGCCAGCAGTTACTCAGGGGGCGGTTCACCCCTCCACTTT

V gene: TRBV19
J gene: TRBJ2-1
CDR3 length: 14
clone size: -
D gene: -
CDR3 protein: CASSIVGGYNEQFF
CDR3 DNA: TGTGCCAGTAGTATAGTGGGCGGTTACAATGAGCAGTTCTTC

V gene: TRBV10-1
J gene: TRBJ2-7
CDR3 length: 16
clone size: -
D gene: TRBD2
CDR3 protein: CASSEGEAGILPEQYF
CDR3 DNA: TGCGCCAGCAGTGAGGGTGAAGCGGGAATCCTCCCCGAGCAGTACTTC

V gene: TRBV25-1
J gene: TRBJ2-2
CDR3 length: 13
clone size: -
D gene: -
CDR3 protein: CASSTYSGGELFF
CDR3 DNA: TGTGCCAGCAGCACCTACAGCGGCGGGGAGCTGTTTTTT

V gene: TRBV6-4
J gene: TRBJ1-5
CDR3 length: 15
clone size: -
D gene: -
CDR3 protein: CASSHPMEGGQPQHF
CDR3 DNA: TGTGCCAGCAGCCACCCGATGGAGGGAGGGCAGCCCCAGCATTTT

V gene: TRBV20-1
J gene: TRBJ2-7
CDR3 length: 11
clone size: -
D gene: -
CDR3 protein: CSARRGYEQYF
CDR3 DNA: TGCAGTGCTAGAAGGGGTTACGAGCAGTACTTC

V gene: TRBV6-2/TRBV6-3
J gene: TRBJ2-1
CDR3 length: 14
clone size: -
D gene: TRBD2
CDR3 protein: CASSPTSGSIEQFF
CDR3 DNA: TGTGCCAGCAGCCCGACTAGCGGGAGTATTGAGCAGTTCTTC

V gene: TRBV5-1
J gene: TRBJ2-7
CDR3 length: 13
clone size: -
D gene: TRBD1
CDR3 protein: CASSLKTGGEQYF
CDR3 DNA: TGCGCCAGCAGCTTGAAGACAGGGGGCGAGCAGTACTTC

V gene: TRBV9
J gene: TRBJ2-7
CDR3 length: 15
clone size: -
D gene: TRBD2
CDR3 protein: CASSVAAGEIYEQYF
CDR3 DNA: TGTGCCAGCAGCGTAGCGGCGGGAGAGATCTACGAGCAGTACTTC

V gene: TRBV2
J gene: TRBJ2-7
CDR3 length: 14
clone size: -
D gene: -
CDR3 protein: CASRPRDIPYEQYF
CDR3 DNA: TGTGCCAGCAGGCCCCGGGACATACCCTACGAGCAGTACTTC

V gene: TRBV19
J gene: TRBJ2-1
CDR3 length: 14
clone size: -
D gene: -
CDR3 protein: CASSNPVGYNEQFF
CDR3 DNA: TGTGCCAGTAGTAATCCCGTGGGTTACAATGAGCAGTTCTTC

V gene: TRBV5-1
J gene: TRBJ1-6
CDR3 length: 15
clone size: few
D gene: -
CDR3 protein: CASSLGRFGDSPLHF
CDR3 DNA: TGCGCCAGCAGCTTGGGCAGGTTCGGGGATTCACCCCTCCACTTT

V gene: TRBV7-7
J gene: TRBJ2-5
CDR3 length: 14
clone size: -
D gene: -
CDR3 protein: CASSTVGRQETQYF
CDR3 DNA: TGTGCCAGCAGTACCGTTGGGCGGCAAGAGACCCAGTACTTC

V gene: TRBV28
J gene: TRBJ2-7
CDR3 length: 15
clone size: few
D gene: -
CDR3 protein: CASSPAGPFSYEQYF
CDR3 DNA: TGTGCCAGCAGCCCCGCGGGGCCCTTCTCCTACGAGCAGTACTTC

V gene: TRBV28
J gene: TRBJ2-5
CDR3 length: 15
clone size: -
D gene: -
CDR3 protein: CASSPRGREQETQYF
CDR3 DNA: TGTGCCAGCAGTCCCCGCGGGCGGGAACAAGAGACCCAGTACTTC

V gene: TRBV19
J gene: TRBJ2-7
CDR3 length: 12
clone size: -
D gene: -
CDR3 protein: CASSIRGGEQYF
CDR3 DNA: TGTGCCAGTAGTATAAGAGGGGGCGAGCAGTACTTC

V gene: TRBV7-9
J gene: TRBJ2-7
CDR3 length: 15
clone size: once
D gene: TRBD2
CDR3 protein: CASSPPEGGTYEQYF
CDR3 DNA: TGTGCCAGCAGCCCCCCGGAGGGAGGGACCTACGAGCAGTACTTC

V gene: TRBV11-1
J gene: TRBJ2-1
CDR3 length: 14
clone size: -
D gene: -
CDR3 protein: CASSLMTMANEQFF
CDR3 DNA: TGTGCCAGCAGCTTAATGACTATGGCCAATGAGCAGTTCTTC

V gene: TRBV25-1
J gene: TRBJ2-1
CDR3 length: 16
clone size: -
D gene: -
CDR3 protein: CASSAPTSVRVNEQFF
CDR3 DNA: TGTGCCAGCAGTGCCCCGACGAGCGTGCGGGTCAATGAGCAGTTCTTC

V gene: TRBV6-5
J gene: TRBJ2-2
CDR3 length: 14
clone size: few
D gene: TRBD1
CDR3 protein: CASRGTGGTGELFF
CDR3 DNA: TGTGCCAGCAGAGGGACAGGGGGAACCGGGGAGCTGTTTTTT

V gene: TRBV7-6
J gene: TRBJ2-7
CDR3 length: 17
clone size: once
D gene: -
CDR3 protein: CASSSSSGSGAVYEQYF
CDR3 DNA: TGTGCCAGCAGCTCGAGTTCCGGGAGCGGCGCGGTCTACGAGCAGTACTTC

V gene: TRBV15
J gene: TRBJ1-1
CDR3 length: 15
clone size: -
D gene: -
CDR3 protein: CATSRDKGWGTEAFF
CDR3 DNA: TGTGCCACCAGCAGAGATAAGGGGTGGGGCACTGAAGCTTTCTTT

V gene: TRBV24-1
J gene: TRBJ2-3
CDR3 length: 16
clone size: -
D gene: -
CDR3 protein: CATSDTKPRGADTQYF
CDR3 DNA: TGTGCCACCAGTGACACGAAACCTAGGGGAGCAGATACGCAGTATTTT

V gene: TRBV5-1
J gene: TRBJ2-2
CDR3 length: 13
clone size: -
D gene: -
CDR3 protein: CASSLPVSGELFF
CDR3 DNA: TGCGCCAGCAGCTTACCTGTATCCGGGGAGCTGTTTTTT

V gene: TRBV10-3
J gene: TRBJ2-7
CDR3 length: 15
clone size: -
D gene: TRBD1
CDR3 protein: CAISEPGQGGYEQYF
CDR3 DNA: TGTGCCATCAGTGAGCCTGGACAGGGAGGCTACGAGCAGTACTTC

V gene: TRBV5-5
J gene: TRBJ2-2
CDR3 length: 15
clone size: -
D gene: TRBD1
CDR3 protein: CASSPTGAITGELFF
CDR3 DNA: TGTGCCAGCAGCCCGACAGGGGCCATCACCGGGGAGCTGTTTTTT

V gene: TRBV29-1
J gene: TRBJ1-5
CDR3 length: 17
clone size: once
D gene: -
CDR3 protein: CSVPSLMVGCSNQPQHF
CDR3 DNA: TGCAGCGTTCCTAGTCTCATGGTGGGGTGTAGCAATCAGCCCCAGCATTTT

V gene: TRBV28
J gene: TRBJ2-7
CDR3 length: 10
clone size: -
D gene: -
CDR3 protein: CATYHYEQYF
CDR3 DNA: TGTGCCACCTATCATTACGAGCAGTACTTC

V gene: TRBV10-3
J gene: TRBJ1-2
CDR3 length: 17
clone size: -
D gene: -
CDR3 protein: CAISDSAGTTMVGGYTF
CDR3 DNA: TGTGCCATCAGTGACTCTGCCGGGACAACCATGGTGGGTGGCTACACCTTC

V gene: TRBV24-1
J gene: TRBJ2-1
CDR3 length: 16
clone size: -
D gene: -
CDR3 protein: CATSGQGARGYNEQFF
CDR3 DNA: TGTGCCACCAGTGGTCAGGGGGCGCGGGGGTACAATGAGCAGTTCTTC

V gene: TRBV5-8
J gene: TRBJ2-5
CDR3 length: 15
clone size: -
D gene: TRBD1
CDR3 protein: CASRHGQGGEETQYF
CDR3 DNA: TGTGCCAGCAGACATGGACAGGGCGGAGAAGAGACCCAGTACTTC

V gene: TRBV9
J gene: TRBJ2-3
CDR3 length: 18
clone size: -
D gene: TRBD2
CDR3 protein: CASSVERGGLGSTDTQYF
CDR3 DNA: TGTGCCAGCAGCGTAGAAAGGGGAGGACTAGGTAGCACAGATACGCAGTATTTT

V gene: TRBV12-3/TRBV12-4
J gene: TRBJ1-1
CDR3 length: 13
clone size: -
D gene: -
CDR3 protein: CASIITGSAEAFF
CDR3 DNA: TGTGCCAGCATTATAACAGGGTCTGCTGAAGCTTTCTTT

V gene: TRBV9
J gene: TRBJ2-3
CDR3 length: 13
clone size: -
D gene: -
CDR3 protein: CASSAPSTDTQYF
CDR3 DNA: TGTGCCAGCAGCGCGCCTAGCACAGATACGCAGTATTTT

V gene: TRBV3-1/TRBV3-2
J gene: TRBJ2-7
CDR3 length: 15
clone size: -
D gene: TRBD2
CDR3 protein: CASSQGGASGNGQYF
CDR3 DNA: TGTGCCAGCAGCCAAGGGGGGGCTAGCGGGAATGGGCAGTACTTC

V gene: TRBV27
J gene: TRBJ2-3
CDR3 length: 13
clone size: -
D gene: -
CDR3 protein: CASSLSSADTQYF
CDR3 DNA: TGTGCCAGCAGTTTATCCTCGGCAGATACGCAGTATTTT

V gene: TRBV5-5
J gene: TRBJ2-7
CDR3 length: 16
clone size: -
D gene: -
CDR3 protein: CASSLRPIGLSYEQYF
CDR3 DNA: TGTGCCAGCAGCCTCAGGCCAATCGGCCTCTCCTACGAGCAGTACTTC

V gene: TRBV7-6
J gene: TRBJ1-4
CDR3 length: 13
clone size: -
D gene: -
CDR3 protein: CASSPGGNEKLFF
CDR3 DNA: TGTGCCAGCAGCCCCGGAGGTAATGAAAAACTGTTTTTT